This T cell receptor beta chain was captured in a study of T cells in localized non-small cell lung cancer. Assay used: immunoSEQ multiplex PCR; TCRdb lists only in-frame clones, some missing. The repertoire holds around 35,000 clones, with about 92% as singletons. CDR1 is LNHDA, CDR2 SQIVND, per germline (reference sequence). With V trimmed by 1 base and J by 4 bases, 3 bases remained unmatched. The CDR3 covers 14 residues. The TCR was taken from a female donor over 55 with stage I lung adenocarcinoma. This sequence joins TRBV19 and TRBJ2-5; 7 nucleotides line up with TRBD1. Sequencing was performed on peripheral blood, taken before any cancer treatment. CDR3 amino acids: CASSIVDRVETQYF. The CDR3 DNA sequence: TGTGCCAGTAGTATAGTCGACAGGGTAGAGACCCAGTACTTC.